Below are 3 T cell receptor beta chains sequenced from a single sample in a study of blood T cell repertoires in COVID-19. Only in-frame clones appear in the TCRdb table, and some are missing; sequencing was by immunoSEQ multiplex PCR. The sample contains roughly 250,000 clones, roughly 88% of which appear only once. Sequences were obtained from PBMCs or T cells enriched from blood (not recorded which). The receptors originated from a middle-aged woman who had been exposed to COVID-19.

The CDR3 spells CASRTSGADFYEQYV. The CDR3, as DNA: TGTGCCAGCAGGACTAGCGGCGCGGACTTCTACGAGCAGTACGTC. J is TRBJ2-7 and V is TRBV6-5; 9 bases map to TRBD2. Germline lookup yields CDR1 MNHEY and CDR2 SVGAGI. V gave up 6 bases and J gave up 3 bases; unmatched junction bases: 9. The CDR3 covers 15 residues.

The genes are TRBV28 and TRBJ2-3; D possibly corresponds to TRBD2 (6 bases). The V end lost 3 bases, the J end lost 0 bases, and 16 bases lay between the germline ends. CDR1 MDHEN and CDR2 SYDVKM come from the germline V gene. The CDR3 runs to 17 residues. CDR3 nucleotides: TGTGCCAGCAGTTTTTTTTTAGGAGGGGATAGCACAGATACGCAGTATTTT. This codes for CASSFFLGGDSTDTQYF.

The genes are TRBV6-5 and TRBJ2-3; D perhaps matches TRBD1 (6 bases). This CDR3 has 12 residues. V lost 7 bases and J 6 bases, leaving 11 bases between the germline ends. CDR1 and CDR2 from the germline V gene are MNHEY and SVGAGI. CDR3 sequence reads: CASKTGIDTQYF. In nucleotides, the CDR3 is TGTGCCAGCAAAACAGGGATTGATACGCAGTATTTT.